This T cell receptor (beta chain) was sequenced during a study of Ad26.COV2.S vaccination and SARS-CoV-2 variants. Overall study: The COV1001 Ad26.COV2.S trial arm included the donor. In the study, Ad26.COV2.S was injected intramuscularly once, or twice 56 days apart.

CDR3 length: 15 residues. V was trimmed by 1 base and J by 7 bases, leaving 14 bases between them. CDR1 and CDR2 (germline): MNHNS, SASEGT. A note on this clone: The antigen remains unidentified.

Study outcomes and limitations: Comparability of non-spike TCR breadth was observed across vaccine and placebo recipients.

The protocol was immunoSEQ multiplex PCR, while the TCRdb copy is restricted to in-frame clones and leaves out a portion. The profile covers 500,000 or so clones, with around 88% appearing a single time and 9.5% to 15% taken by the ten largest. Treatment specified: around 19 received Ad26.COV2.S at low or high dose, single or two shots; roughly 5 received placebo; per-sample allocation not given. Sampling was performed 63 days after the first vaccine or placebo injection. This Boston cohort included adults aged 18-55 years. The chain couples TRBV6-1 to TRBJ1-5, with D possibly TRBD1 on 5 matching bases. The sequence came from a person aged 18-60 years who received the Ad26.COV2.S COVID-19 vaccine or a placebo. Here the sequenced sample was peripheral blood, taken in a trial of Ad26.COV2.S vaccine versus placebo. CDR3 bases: TGTGCCAGCAGTGAAGGGTATGGGGGAGTCCAGCCCCAGCATTTT. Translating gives CASSEGYGGVQPQHF.